Presented here are 14 T cell receptor beta chains from one specimen sequenced in a study of PD-1 blockade in classical Hodgkin lymphoma. This table comes from immunoSEQ multiplex PCR, and its TCRdb copy is limited to in-frame clones, with some not included. The top ten hold less than 15% of the sample, which has 75,000 to 100,000 clones, approximately 88% seen once. Relapses following autologous stem cell transplantation were seen in all patients, with brentuximab vedotin exposure varying. This material consisted of peripheral blood mononuclear cells (PBMCs), taken at baseline. The receptors were gathered from a human donor with classical Hodgkin lymphoma.

The rearrangement uses TRBV7-2 and TRBJ2-7; maybe TRBD1 (6 bases). V lost 4 bases and J lost 2, with 12 bases in between. From germline, CDR1 is SGHTA and CDR2 FQGNSA. This CDR3 comprises 14 residues. The CDR3 nucleotides read TGTGCCAGCAGCTCGGGACACAAAACCTACGAGCAGTACTTC. Protein product: CASSSGHKTYEQYF.

In this sample, this clone turned up once. V gene TRBV6-5 combines with J gene TRBJ2-2; D might be TRBD1 or TRBD2, each matching 5 bases. V lost 3 bases, J lost 5 bases, and 16 bases lay in between. CDR1 and CDR2 (germline): MNHEY, SVGAGI. The length of the CDR3 is 16 residues. This CDR3 is CASSYSWGTPTGELFF. CDR3 sequence (DNA): TGTGCCAGCAGTTATTCATGGGGGACCCCAACCGGGGAGCTGTTTTTT.

This chain links TRBV9 with TRBJ2-5; D gene unclear. Germline values: CDR1 SGDLS, CDR2 YYNGEE. The CDR3 has 14 residues. V was pared by 3 bases and J by 0 bases, with 9 bases between. The CDR3 loop reads CASSAMGNQETQYF. In DNA form, the CDR3 reads TGTGCCAGCAGCGCCATGGGAAACCAAGAGACCCAGTACTTC.

The chain joins TRBV28 to TRBJ2-5, with D maybe TRBD2 (5 bases). From germline, CDR1 is MDHEN and CDR2 SYDVKM. Trimming took 3 bases from V and 2 from J, leaving 13 bases between them. The CDR3 is 15 residues long. The CDR3 DNA follows: TGTGCCAGCAGTTTCGTCTATAGCGCTCAAGAGACCCAGTACTTC. It specifies CASSFVYSAQETQYF.

This clone has more than one count but fewer than ten. The genes are TRBV5-6 and TRBJ2-2; 8 bases are shared with TRBD1. Germline V gives CDR1 SGHDT, CDR2 YYEEEE. This CDR3 is 18 amino acids long. V trimming: 4 bases; J trimming: 3 bases; junction bases outside the gene matches: 14. CDR3 residues: CASSRRFGQGTDTGELFF. The CDR3 nucleotides read TGTGCCAGCAGCCGGCGGTTCGGACAGGGAACGGACACCGGGGAGCTGTTTTTT. Full variable domain (remainder filled in from reference TRBV5-6 and TRBJ2-2): DAGVTQSPTHLIKTRGQQVTLRCSPKSGHDTVSWYQQALGQGPQFIFQYYEEEERQRGNFPDRFSGHQFPNYSSELNVNALLLGDSALYLCASSRRFGQGTDTGELFFGEGSRLTVL.

V usage is TRBV7-9 and J usage is TRBJ2-2; possible D gene TRBD1, 6 bases. Looked up from germline, CDR1 is SEHNR and CDR2 is FQNEAQ (reference sequence). This CDR3 has 15 amino acids. The germline V and J ends were trimmed by 5 bases and 2 bases, with 12 bases remaining between them. The CDR3 region is CASSPLGGNTGELFF. CDR3 nucleotide sequence: TGTGCCAGCAGCCCCTTAGGGGGAAACACCGGGGAGCTGTTTTTT.

The chain recombines TRBV5-6 with TRBJ2-7; D not certain. CDR3 size: 11 residues. Between the trimmed V and J ends, which lost 3 bases and 7 bases, there was a span of 8 bases. Per germline, CDR1 SGHDT and CDR2 YYEEEE. CDR3 in amino acids: CASSSHREQYF. The CDR3 DNA is TGTGCCAGCAGCTCCCACCGAGAGCAGTACTTC. Filled out from reference TRBV5-6 and TRBJ2-7, the complete variable domain reads DAGVTQSPTHLIKTRGQQVTLRCSPKSGHDTVSWYQQALGQGPQFIFQYYEEEERQRGNFPDRFSGHQFPNYSSELNVNALLLGDSALYLCASSSHREQYFGPGTRLTVT.

J is TRBJ2-1 and V is TRBV9, with TRBD2 identical over 8 bases. CDR3 length equals 16 residues. Germline values: CDR1 SGDLS, CDR2 YYNGEE. The V gene end was trimmed by 4 bases and the J gene end by 7 bases; junction bases not matched to a gene: 13. The CDR3 bases are TGTGCCAGCAGCTTCCTAGGGGGGGCTAGCGGGAATGAGCAGTTCTTC. Translating it yields CASSFLGGASGNEQFF.

The chain uses TRBV5-1 and TRBJ2-5, with 7 nucleotides matching TRBD1. CDR3 length: 16 amino acids. From germline, CDR1 is SGHRS and CDR2 YFSETQ. The V gene end was trimmed by 0 bases and the J gene end by 2 bases; junction bases not matched to a gene: 7. CDR3 region: CASSLAGTDGQETQYF. CDR3 in DNA: TGCGCCAGCAGCTTGGCAGGGACAGACGGACAAGAGACCCAGTACTTC. Using reference TRBV5-1 and TRBJ2-5 for the parts outside the CDR3, the full variable domain is KAGVTQTPRYLIKTRGQQVTLSCSPISGHRSVSWYQQTPGQGLQFLFEYFSETQRNKGNFPGRFSGRQFSNSRSEMNVSTLELGDSALYLCASSLAGTDGQETQYFGPGTRLLVL.

The J gene is TRBJ2-5, the V gene TRBV19, with 10 bases matching TRBD2. The CDR3 spans 17 residues. CDR1 is LNHDA and CDR2 is SQIVND in the germline V gene (reference sequence). Losses at the gene ends were 3 bases for V and 5 bases for J; bases not matched to a gene: 12. CDR3 loop: CASSISRLAGAGETQYF. The CDR3 DNA follows: TGTGCCAGTAGTATTTCACGGCTAGCGGGAGCTGGGGAGACCCAGTACTTC.

V usage is TRBV10-3 and J usage is TRBJ1-1; D is undetermined. Germline assignment: CDR1 ENHRY and CDR2 SYGVKD. The CDR3 consists of 13 residues. V was trimmed by 4 bases and J by 0 bases, leaving 6 bases between them. The CDR3 DNA reads as TGTGCCATCAGTGCCACTATGAACACTGAAGCTTTCTTT. As protein: CAISATMNTEAFF.

This clone was seen only once. The J gene is TRBJ2-2, the V gene TRBV30; possible D gene TRBD2, 5 bases. The CDR3 length is 14 residues. The germline V and J ends were trimmed by 2 bases and 7 bases, with 14 bases remaining between them. In germline, CDR1 is GTSNPN, CDR2 SVGIG (reference sequence). The CDR3 bases are TGTGCCTGGAGTTATGGGAGAGCCATCGGGGAGCTGTTTTTT. Translation gives CAWSYGRAIGELFF. Together with reference TRBV30 and TRBJ2-2, the CDR3 gives the full variable domain: SQTIHQWPATLVQPVGSPLSLECTVEGTSNPNLYWYRQAAGRGLQLLFYSVGIGQISSEVPQNLSASRPQDRQFILSSKKLLLSDSGFYLCAWSYGRAIGELFFGEGSRLTVL.

The gene calls are TRBV6-5 and TRBJ2-2; D remains unclear. V lost 6 bases, J lost 6 bases, and 14 bases lay in between. From germline, CDR1 is MNHEY and CDR2 SVGAGI. This CDR3 has 14 amino acids. The CDR3 region is CASSPDASPGELFF. The CDR3 nucleotides read TGTGCCAGCAGCCCAGACGCGTCTCCCGGGGAGCTGTTTTTT.

The V and J genes are TRBV5-1 and TRBJ2-5; 10 nucleotides match TRBD1. The tail of the sequence fits TRBJ2-7 better, so the J call may be wrong. CDR1 SGHRS and CDR2 YFSETQ come from the germline V gene. This CDR3 contains 17 residues. Here the CDR3 DNA reads TGCGCCAGCAGCCCGCCGGCCGGGACAGGGGCAACCACCGAGCAGTACTTC. It yields the protein CASSPPAGTGATTEQYF.